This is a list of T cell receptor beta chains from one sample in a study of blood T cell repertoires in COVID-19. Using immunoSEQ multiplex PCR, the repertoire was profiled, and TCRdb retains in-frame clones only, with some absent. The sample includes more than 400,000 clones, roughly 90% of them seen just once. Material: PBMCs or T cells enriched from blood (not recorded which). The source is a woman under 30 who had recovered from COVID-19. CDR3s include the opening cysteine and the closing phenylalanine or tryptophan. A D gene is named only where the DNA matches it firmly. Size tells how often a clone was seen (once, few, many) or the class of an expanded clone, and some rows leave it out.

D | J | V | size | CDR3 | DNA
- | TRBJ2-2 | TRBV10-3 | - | CAIMDTGTGELFF | TGTGCCATCATGGACACAGGCACCGGGGAGCTGTTTTTT
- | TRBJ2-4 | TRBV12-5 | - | CASGGGPGNIQYF | TGTGCTAGTGGTGGGGGCCCGGGAAACATTCAGTACTTC
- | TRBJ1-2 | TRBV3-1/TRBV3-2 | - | CASTLSTASRGYTF | TGTGCCAGCACCCTCTCGACAGCCTCTAGGGGCTACACCTTC
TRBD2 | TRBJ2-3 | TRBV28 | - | CASSLYSGGATDTQYF | TGTGCCAGCAGTTTATATAGCGGGGGGGCGACAGATACGCAGTATTTT
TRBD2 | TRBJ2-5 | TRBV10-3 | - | CAISPGASGGKETQYF | TGTGCCATCAGCCCTGGGGCTAGCGGGGGAAAAGAGACCCAGTACTTC
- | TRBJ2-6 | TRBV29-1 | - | CSVGASGANVLTF | TGCAGCGTTGGAGCCTCTGGGGCCAACGTCCTGACTTTC
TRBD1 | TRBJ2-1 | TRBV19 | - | CASSRDRGTLDEQFF | TGTGCCAGTAGTAGAGACAGGGGTACATTGGATGAGCAGTTCTTC
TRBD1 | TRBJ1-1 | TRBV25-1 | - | CASSFSGTGRTEAFF | TGTGCCAGCAGTTTCTCGGGGACAGGGAGAACTGAAGCTTTCTTT
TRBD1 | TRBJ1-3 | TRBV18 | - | CASSLQGSGNTIYF | TGTGCCAGCTCTCTACAGGGGAGTGGAAACACCATATATTTT
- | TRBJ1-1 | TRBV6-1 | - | CASSEAARGAFF | TGTGCCAGCAGTGAAGCAGCCCGGGGAGCTTTCTTT
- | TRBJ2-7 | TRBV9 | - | CASSVGGTVYEQYF | TGTGCCAGCAGCGTAGGCGGGACAGTCTACGAGCAGTACTTC
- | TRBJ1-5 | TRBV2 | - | CASSDDSNQPQHF | TGTGCCAGCAGTGACGACAGTAATCAGCCCCAGCATTTT
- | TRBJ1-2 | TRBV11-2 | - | CASSLSPLRGYTF | TGTGCCAGCAGCTTAAGTCCGCTAAGAGGCTACACCTTC
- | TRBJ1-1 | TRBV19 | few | CASSMGGWSTEAFF | TGTGCCAGTAGTATGGGCGGGTGGAGCACTGAAGCTTTCTTT
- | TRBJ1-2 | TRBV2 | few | CASYQDRSYGYTF | TGTGCCAGCTACCAAGACAGATCCTATGGCTACACCTTC
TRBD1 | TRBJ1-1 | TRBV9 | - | CASSVGTGGISTEAFF | TGTGCCAGCAGCGTGGGGACAGGGGGGATTAGTACTGAAGCTTTCTTT
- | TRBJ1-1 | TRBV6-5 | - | CASSSGRTEAFF | TGTGCCAGCAGTTCAGGGAGGACTGAAGCTTTCTTT
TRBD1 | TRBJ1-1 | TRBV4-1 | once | CASSRGTGGEAFF | TGCGCCAGCAGCCGCGGGACAGGCGGTGAAGCTTTCTTT
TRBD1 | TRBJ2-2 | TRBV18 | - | CASSPYPGQGRTGELFF | TGTGCCAGCTCACCTTACCCGGGACAGGGGAGGACCGGGGAGCTGTTTTTT
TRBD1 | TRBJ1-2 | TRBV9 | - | CASSNTRTGVYGYTF | TGTGCCAGCAGCAATACCCGGACAGGGGTCTATGGCTACACCTTC
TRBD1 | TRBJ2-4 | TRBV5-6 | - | CASSLDRGRLNIQYF | TGTGCCAGCAGCTTGGACAGGGGGCGACTAAACATTCAGTACTTC
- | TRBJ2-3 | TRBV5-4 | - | CASRAQATDTQYF | TGTGCCAGCAGGGCACAGGCCACAGATACGCAGTATTTT
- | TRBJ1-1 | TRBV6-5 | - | CASSYGTPNTEAFF | TGTGCCAGCAGTTACGGGACACCGAACACTGAAGCTTTCTTT
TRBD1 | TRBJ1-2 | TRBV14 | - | CASSQAGTGGYGYTF | TGTGCCAGCAGCCAAGCCGGGACAGGGGGCTATGGCTACACCTTC